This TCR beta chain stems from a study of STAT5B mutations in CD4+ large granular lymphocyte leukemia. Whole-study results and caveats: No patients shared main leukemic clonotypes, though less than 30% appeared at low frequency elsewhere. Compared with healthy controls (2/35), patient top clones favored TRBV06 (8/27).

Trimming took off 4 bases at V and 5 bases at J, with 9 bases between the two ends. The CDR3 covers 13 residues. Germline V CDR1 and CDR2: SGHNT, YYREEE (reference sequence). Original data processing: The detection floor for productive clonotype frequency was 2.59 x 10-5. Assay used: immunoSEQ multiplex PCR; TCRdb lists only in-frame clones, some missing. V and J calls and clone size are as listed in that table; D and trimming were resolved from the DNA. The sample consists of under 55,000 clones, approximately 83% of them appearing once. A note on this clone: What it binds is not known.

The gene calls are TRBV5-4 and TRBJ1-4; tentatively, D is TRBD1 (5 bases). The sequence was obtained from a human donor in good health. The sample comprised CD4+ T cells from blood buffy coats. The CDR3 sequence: CASSARDNEKLFF. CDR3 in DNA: TGTGCCAGCAGCGCCCGGGACAATGAAAAACTGTTTTTT.